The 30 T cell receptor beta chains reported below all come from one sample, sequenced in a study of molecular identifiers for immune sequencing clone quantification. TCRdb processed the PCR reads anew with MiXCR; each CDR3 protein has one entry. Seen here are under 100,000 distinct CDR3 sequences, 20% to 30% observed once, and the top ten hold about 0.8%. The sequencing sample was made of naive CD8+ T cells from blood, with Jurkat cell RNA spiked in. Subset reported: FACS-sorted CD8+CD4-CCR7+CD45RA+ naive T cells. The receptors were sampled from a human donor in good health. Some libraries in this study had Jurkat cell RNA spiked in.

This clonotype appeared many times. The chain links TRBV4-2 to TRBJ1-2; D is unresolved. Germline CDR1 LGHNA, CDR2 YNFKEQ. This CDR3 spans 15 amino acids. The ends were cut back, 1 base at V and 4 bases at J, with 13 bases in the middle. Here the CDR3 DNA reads TGTGCCAGCAGCCAAGGTCCCGGCTTGCGCTATGGCTACACCTTC. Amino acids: CASSQGPGLRYGYTF.

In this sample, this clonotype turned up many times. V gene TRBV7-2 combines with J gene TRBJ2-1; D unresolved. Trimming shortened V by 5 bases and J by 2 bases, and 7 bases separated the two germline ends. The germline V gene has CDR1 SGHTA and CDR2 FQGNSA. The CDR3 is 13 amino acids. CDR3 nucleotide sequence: TGTGCCAGCAGCCCAACGACCTACAATGAGCAGTTCTTC. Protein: CASSPTTYNEQFF.

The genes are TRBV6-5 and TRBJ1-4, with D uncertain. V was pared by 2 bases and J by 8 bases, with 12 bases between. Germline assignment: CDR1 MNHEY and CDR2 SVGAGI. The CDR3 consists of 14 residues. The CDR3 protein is CASSYGLGWEKLFF. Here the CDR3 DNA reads TGTGCCAGCAGTTACGGCCTGGGGTGGGAAAAACTGTTTTTT.

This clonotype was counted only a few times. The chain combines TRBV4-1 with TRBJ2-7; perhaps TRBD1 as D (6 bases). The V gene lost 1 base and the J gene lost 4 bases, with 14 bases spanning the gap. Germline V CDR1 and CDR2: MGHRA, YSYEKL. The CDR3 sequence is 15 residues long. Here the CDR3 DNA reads TGCGCCAGCAGCCAAGGAGGAGGACAGAATTACGAGCAGTACTTC. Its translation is CASSQGGGQNYEQYF.

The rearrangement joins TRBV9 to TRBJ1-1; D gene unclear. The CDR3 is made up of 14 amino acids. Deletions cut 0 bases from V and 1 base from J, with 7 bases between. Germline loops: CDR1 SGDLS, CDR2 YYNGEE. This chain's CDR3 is CASSVGAGNTEAFF. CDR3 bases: TGTGCCAGCAGCGTAGGAGCAGGGAACACTGAAGCTTTCTTT.

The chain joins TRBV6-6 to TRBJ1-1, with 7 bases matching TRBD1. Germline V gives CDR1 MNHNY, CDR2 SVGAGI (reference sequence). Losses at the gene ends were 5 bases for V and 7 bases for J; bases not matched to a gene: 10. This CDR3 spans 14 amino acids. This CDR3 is CASSEHRGYLEAFF. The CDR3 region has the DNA TGTGCCAGCAGTGAACACAGGGGATACCTTGAAGCTTTCTTT.

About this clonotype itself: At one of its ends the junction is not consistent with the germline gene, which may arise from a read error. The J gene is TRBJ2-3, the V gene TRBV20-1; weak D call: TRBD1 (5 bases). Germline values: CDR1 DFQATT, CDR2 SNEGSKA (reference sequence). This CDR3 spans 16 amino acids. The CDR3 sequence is CSARPVLLVGTGTQYF. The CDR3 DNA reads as TGCAGTGCTAGACCGGTGCTGCTAGTAGGCACAGGTACGCAGTATTTT.

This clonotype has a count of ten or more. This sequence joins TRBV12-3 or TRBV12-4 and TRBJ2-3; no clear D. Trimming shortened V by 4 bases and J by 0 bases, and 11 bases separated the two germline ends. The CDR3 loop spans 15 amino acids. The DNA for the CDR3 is TGTGCCAGCAGTTACATACAATCTAGCACAGATACGCAGTATTTT. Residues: CASSYIQSSTDTQYF.

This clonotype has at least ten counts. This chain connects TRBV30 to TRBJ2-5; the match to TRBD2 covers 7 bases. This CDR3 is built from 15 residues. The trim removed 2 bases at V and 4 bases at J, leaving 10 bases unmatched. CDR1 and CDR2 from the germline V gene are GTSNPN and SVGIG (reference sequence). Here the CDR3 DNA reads TGTGCCTGGAGTACCGGGACTACTGGAGGAGAGACCCAGTACTTC. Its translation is CAWSTGTTGGETQYF.

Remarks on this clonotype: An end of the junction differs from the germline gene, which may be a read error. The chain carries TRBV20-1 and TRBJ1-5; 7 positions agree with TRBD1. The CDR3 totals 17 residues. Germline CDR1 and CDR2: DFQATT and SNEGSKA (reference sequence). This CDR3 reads CSAPQISLGQVGPPPHF. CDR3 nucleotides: TGCAGTGCTCCCCAGATTTCCCTAGGACAGGTTGGTCCGCCCCCGCATTTT.

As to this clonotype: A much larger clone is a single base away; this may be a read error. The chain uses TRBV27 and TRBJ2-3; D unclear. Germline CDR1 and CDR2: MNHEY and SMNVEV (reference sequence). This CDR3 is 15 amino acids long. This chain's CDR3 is CASSLSTVSTDTRYF. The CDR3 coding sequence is TGTGCCAGCAGTTTATCGACGGTTAGCACAGATACGCGGTATTTT.

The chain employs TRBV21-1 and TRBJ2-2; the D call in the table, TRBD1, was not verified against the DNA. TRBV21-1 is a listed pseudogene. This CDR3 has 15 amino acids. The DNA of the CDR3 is TGTGCCAGCAGCAAGGGGGCTGGGACCCAACGGGAGCTGTTTTTT. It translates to CASSKGAGTQRELFF.

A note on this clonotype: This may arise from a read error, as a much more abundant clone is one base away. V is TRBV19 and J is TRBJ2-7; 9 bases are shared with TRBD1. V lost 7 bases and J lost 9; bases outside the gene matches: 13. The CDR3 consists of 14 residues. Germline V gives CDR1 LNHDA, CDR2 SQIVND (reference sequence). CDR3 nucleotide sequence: TGTGCCAGTACCGAACGGACAGGGGTAAACGGGCAGTACTTC. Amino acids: CASTERTGVNGQYF.

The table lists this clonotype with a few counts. CDR3 in amino acids: CASSVARQESTDTQYF. Written as DNA, the CDR3 is TGTGCCAGCAGCGTAGCCAGACAGGAAAGCACAGATACGCAGTATTTT. V usage is TRBV9 and J usage is TRBJ2-3, with D possibly TRBD1 on 6 matching bases. This CDR3 has 16 residues. Trimming removed 0 bases from V and 0 bases from J, with 11 bases in between. CDR1 is SGDLS and CDR2 is YYNGEE in the germline V gene.

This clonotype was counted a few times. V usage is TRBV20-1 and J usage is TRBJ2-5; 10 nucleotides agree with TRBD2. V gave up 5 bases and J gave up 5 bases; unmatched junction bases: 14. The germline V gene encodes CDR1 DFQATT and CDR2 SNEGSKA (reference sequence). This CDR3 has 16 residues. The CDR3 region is CSARASGSMATETQYF. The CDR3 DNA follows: TGCAGTGCTCGGGCTAGCGGGAGCATGGCCACTGAGACCCAGTACTTC.

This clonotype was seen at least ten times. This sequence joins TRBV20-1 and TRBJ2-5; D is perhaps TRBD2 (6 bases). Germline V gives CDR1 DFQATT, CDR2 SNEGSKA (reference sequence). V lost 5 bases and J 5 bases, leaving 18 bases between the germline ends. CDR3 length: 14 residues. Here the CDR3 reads CSAGSSGLGETQYF. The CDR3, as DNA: TGCAGTGCTGGGAGTAGCGGATTAGGGGAGACCCAGTACTTC.

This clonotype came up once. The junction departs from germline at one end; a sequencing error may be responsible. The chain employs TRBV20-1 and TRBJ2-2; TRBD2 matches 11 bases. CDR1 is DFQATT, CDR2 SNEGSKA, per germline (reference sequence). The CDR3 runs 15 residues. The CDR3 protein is CGAGGLAGGAGELFF. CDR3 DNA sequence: TGCGGTGCTGGAGGGCTAGCGGGAGGAGCCGGGGAGCTGTTTTTT.

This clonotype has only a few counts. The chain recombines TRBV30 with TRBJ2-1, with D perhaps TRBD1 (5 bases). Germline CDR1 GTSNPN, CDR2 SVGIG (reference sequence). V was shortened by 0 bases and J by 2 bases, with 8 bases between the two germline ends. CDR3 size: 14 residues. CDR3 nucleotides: TGTGCCTGGAGTGTCCCAGGGCCCTACAATGAGCAGTTCTTC. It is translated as CAWSVPGPYNEQFF.

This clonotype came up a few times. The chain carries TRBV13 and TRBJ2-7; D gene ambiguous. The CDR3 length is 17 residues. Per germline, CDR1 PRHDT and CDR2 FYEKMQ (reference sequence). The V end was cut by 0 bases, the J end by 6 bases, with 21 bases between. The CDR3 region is CASSLGPGVGGDFEQYF. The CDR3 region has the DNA TGTGCCAGCAGCTTAGGCCCTGGGGTGGGTGGGGATTTCGAGCAGTACTTC.

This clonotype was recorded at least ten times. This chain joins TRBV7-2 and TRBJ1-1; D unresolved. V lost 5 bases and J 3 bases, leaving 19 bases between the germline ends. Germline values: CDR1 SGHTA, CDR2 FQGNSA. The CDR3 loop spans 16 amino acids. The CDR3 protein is CASSASGAAGDTEAFF. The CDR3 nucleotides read TGTGCCAGCAGCGCCAGCGGAGCGGCCGGGGACACTGAAGCTTTCTTT.

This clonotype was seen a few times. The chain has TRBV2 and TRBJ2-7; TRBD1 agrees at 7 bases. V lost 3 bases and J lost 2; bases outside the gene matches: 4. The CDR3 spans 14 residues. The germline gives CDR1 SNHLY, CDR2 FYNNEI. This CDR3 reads CASSEAQGAYEQYF. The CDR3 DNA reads TGTGCCAGCAGTGAGGCGCAGGGGGCCTACGAGCAGTACTTC.

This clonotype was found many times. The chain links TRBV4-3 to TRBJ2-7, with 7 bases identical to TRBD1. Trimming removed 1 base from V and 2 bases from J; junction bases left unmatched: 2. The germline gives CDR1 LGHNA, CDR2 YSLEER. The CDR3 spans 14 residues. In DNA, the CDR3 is TGCGCCAGCAGCCAAGCGCAGGGGGCCTACGAGCAGTACTTC. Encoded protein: CASSQAQGAYEQYF.

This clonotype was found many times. The CDR3 reads CASSQPGTYEQYF. The CDR3, as DNA: TGCGCCAGCAGCCAACCGGGTACCTACGAGCAGTACTTC. The rearrangement joins TRBV4-1 to TRBJ2-7, with D unresolved. The CDR3 extends over 13 amino acids. Germline V gene lookup returns CDR1 MGHRA and CDR2 YSYEKL. V dropped 2 bases and J dropped 2 bases, with 7 bases sitting between them.

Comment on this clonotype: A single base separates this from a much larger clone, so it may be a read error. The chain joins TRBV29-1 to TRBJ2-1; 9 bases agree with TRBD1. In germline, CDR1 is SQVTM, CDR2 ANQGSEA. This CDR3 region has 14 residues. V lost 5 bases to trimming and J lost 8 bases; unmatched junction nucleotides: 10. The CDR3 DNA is TGCAGCGTTACCCGGACAGGGGATGAGGATGAGCAGTTCTTC. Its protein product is CSVTRTGDEDEQFF.

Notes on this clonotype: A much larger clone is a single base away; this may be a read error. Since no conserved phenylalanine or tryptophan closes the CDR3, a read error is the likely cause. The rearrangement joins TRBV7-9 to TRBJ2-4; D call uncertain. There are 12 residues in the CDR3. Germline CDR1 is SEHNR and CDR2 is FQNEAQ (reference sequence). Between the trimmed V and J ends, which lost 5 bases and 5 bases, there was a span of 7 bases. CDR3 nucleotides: TGTGCCAGCAGCCCCTACGAAAACATTCAGTACTTA. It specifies CASSPYENIQYL.

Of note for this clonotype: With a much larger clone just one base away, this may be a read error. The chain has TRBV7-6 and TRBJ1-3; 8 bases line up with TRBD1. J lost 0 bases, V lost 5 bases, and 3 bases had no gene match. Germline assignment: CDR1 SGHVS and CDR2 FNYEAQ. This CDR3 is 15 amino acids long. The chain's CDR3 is CASSHDRGSGNTIYF. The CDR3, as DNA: TGTGCCAGCAGCCACGACAGGGGCTCTGGAAACACCATATATTTT.

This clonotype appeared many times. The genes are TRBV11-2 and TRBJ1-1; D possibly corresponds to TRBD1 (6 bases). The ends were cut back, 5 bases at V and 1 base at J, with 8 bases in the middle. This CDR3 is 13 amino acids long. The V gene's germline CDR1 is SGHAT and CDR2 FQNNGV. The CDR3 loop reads CASSRGQNTEAFF. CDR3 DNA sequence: TGTGCCAGCAGCAGGGGACAGAACACTGAAGCTTTCTTT.

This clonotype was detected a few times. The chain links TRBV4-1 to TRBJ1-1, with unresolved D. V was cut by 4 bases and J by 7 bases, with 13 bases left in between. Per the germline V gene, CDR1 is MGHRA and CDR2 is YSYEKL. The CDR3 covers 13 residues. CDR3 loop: CASSPIPTYEAFF. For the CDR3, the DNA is TGCGCCAGCAGCCCTATTCCGACGTATGAAGCTTTCTTT.

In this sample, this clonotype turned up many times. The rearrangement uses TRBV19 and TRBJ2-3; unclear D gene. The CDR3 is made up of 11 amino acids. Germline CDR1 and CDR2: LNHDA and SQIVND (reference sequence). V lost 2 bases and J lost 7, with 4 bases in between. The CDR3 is CASSITNTQYF. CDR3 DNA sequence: TGTGCCAGTAGTATAACGAATACGCAGTATTTT.

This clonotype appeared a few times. DNA for the CDR3: TGTGCCAGTAGTACGCTGCTGTCTCAGGGGATTCATGCGGGTGAGCAGTACTTC. Translated, it gives CASSTLLSQGIHAGEQYF. V usage is TRBV19 and J usage is TRBJ2-7, with D perhaps TRBD1 (6 bases). The germline V gene has CDR1 LNHDA and CDR2 SQIVND (reference sequence). Trimming took off 4 bases at V and 7 bases at J, with 29 bases between the two ends. The CDR3 totals 18 residues. The full variable domain, in which reference TRBV19 and TRBJ2-7 provide the parts outside the CDR3, is DGGITQSPKYLFRKEGQNVTLSCEQNLNHDAMYWYRQDPGQGLRLIYYSQIVNDFQKGDIAEGYSVSREKKESFPLTVTSAQKNPTAFYLCASSTLLSQGIHAGEQYFGPGTRLTVT.